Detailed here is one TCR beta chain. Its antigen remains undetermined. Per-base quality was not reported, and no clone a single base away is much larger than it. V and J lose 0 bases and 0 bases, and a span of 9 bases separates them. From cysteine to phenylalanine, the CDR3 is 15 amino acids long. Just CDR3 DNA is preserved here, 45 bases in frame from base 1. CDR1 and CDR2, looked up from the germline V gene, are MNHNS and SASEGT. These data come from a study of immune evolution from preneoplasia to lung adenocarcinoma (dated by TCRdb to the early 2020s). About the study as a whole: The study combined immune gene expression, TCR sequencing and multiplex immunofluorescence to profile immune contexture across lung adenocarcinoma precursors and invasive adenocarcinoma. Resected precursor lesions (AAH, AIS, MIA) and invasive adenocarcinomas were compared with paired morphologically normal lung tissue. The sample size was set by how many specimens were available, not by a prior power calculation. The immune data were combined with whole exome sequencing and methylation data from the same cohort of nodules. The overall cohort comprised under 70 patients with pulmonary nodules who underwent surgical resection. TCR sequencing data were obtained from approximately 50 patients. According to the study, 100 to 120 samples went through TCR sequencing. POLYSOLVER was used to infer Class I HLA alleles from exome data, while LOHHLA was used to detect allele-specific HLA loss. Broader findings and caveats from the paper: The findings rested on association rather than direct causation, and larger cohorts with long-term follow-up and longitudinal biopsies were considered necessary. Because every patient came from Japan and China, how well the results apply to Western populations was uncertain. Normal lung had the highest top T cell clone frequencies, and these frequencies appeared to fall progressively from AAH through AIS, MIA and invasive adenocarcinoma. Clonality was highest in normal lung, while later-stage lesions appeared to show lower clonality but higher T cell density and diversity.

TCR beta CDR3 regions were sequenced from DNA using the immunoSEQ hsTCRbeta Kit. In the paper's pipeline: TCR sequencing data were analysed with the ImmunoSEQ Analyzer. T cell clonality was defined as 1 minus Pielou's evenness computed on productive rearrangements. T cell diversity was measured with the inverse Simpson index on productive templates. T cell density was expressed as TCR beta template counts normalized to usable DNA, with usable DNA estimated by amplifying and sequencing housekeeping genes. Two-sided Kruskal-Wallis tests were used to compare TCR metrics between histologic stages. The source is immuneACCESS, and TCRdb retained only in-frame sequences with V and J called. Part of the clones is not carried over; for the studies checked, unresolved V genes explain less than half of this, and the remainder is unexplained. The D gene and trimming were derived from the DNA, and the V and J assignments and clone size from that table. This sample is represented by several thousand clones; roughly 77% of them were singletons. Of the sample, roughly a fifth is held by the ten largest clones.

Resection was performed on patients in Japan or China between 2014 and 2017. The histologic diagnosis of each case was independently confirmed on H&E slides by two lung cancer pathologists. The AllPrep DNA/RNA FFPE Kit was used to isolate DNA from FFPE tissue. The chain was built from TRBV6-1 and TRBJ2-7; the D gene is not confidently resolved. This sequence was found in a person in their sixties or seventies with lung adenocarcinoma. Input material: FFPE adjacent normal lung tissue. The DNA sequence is TGTGCCAGCAGTGAAGCTCCCCCGAGCTCCTACGAGCAGTACTTC. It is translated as CASSEAPPSSYEQYF.